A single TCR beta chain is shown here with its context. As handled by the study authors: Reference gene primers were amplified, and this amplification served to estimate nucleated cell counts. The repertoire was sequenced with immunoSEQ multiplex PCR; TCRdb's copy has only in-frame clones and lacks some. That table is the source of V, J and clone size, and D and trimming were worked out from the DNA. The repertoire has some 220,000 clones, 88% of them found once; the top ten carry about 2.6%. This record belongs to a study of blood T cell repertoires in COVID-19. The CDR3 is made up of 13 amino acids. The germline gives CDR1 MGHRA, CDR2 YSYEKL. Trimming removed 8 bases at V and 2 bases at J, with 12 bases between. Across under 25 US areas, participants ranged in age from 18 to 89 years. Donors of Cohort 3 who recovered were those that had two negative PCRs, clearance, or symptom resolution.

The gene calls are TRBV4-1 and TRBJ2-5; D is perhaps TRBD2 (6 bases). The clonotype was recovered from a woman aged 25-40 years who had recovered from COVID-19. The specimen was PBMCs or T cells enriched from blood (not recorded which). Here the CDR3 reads CASGRDLQETQYF. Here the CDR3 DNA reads TGCGCCAGCGGCCGGGACTTGCAAGAGACCCAGTACTTC.